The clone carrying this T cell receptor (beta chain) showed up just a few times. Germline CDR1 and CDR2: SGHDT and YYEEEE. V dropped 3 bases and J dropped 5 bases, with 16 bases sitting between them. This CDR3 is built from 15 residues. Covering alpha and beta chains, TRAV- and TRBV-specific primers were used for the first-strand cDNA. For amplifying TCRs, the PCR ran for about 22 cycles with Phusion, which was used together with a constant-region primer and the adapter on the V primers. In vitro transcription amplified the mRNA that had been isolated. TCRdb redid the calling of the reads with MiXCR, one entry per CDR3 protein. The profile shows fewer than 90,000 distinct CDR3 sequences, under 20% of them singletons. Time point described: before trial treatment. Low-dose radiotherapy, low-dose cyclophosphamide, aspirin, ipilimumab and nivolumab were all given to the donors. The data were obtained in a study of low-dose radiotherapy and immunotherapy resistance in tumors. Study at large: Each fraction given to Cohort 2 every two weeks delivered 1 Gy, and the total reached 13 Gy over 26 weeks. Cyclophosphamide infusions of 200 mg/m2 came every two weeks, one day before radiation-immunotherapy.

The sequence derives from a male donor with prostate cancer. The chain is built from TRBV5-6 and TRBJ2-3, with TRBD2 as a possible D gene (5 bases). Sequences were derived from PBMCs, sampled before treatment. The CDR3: CASSSRGPRGDTQYF. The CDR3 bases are TGTGCCAGCAGCTCCCGAGGACCTCGGGGAGATACGCAGTATTTT.